Each of the 32 T cell receptor beta chains below was sequenced from the same sample in a study of T cell changes during pregnancy in multiple sclerosis. The assay was immunoSEQ multiplex PCR, and TCRdb's table has in-frame clones only and misses some. The sample holds roughly 24,000 clones, about 90% seen once. Sequencing was performed on CD8+ T cells from peripheral blood mononuclear cells, taken after pregnancy. These receptors came from a female donor with multiple sclerosis, enrolled in a pregnancy study.

The chain couples TRBV7-9 to TRBJ1-5; tentatively, D is TRBD1 (6 bases). V shed 6 bases and J shed 0 bases, with 18 bases lying between them. The CDR3 has 17 amino acids. Germline values: CDR1 SEHNR, CDR2 FQNEAQ (reference sequence). The CDR3 here is CASSHEPGVYSNQPQHF. In DNA form, the CDR3 reads TGTGCCAGCAGTCATGAACCAGGGGTTTATAGCAATCAGCCCCAGCATTTT.

This sequence joins TRBV6-5 and TRBJ2-7, with 7 bases matching TRBD1. Per germline, CDR1 MNHEY and CDR2 SVGAGI. This CDR3 comprises 16 residues. With 0 bases clipped from V and 3 bases from J, the junction kept 8 bases outside the gene matches. This CDR3 is CASSYSTGQIYYEQYF. CDR3 sequence (DNA): TGTGCCAGCAGTTACTCGACGGGACAGATATACTACGAGCAGTACTTC.

This chain connects TRBV10-3 to TRBJ2-2; TRBD2 agrees at 13 bases. CDR3 length: 15 residues. The trim removed 8 bases at V and 7 bases at J, leaving 7 bases unmatched. Germline V lookup: CDR1 ENHRY, CDR2 SYGVKD. CDR3 in amino acids: CAIQTGLAGDGELFF. The CDR3 DNA sequence: TGTGCCATCCAGACCGGACTAGCGGGAGACGGGGAGCTGTTTTTT.

The chain uses TRBV4-3 and TRBJ2-1; D may be TRBD2 (6 bases). V lost 1 base and J 4 bases, leaving 11 bases between the germline ends. Germline-derived CDR1 and CDR2 are LGHNA and YSLEER. The CDR3 spans 15 residues. As DNA, the CDR3 is TGCGCCAGCAGCCAAGGACTAGATGAATACAATGAGCAGTTCTTC. Protein: CASSQGLDEYNEQFF.

This chain joins TRBV30 and TRBJ2-1; D may be TRBD1 (6 bases). Germline V gene data show CDR1 as GTSNPN and CDR2 as SVGIG (reference sequence). The CDR3 consists of 13 residues. The ends were cut back, 2 bases at V and 15 bases at J, with 20 bases in the middle. Here the CDR3 reads CAWSPDSPQNPFF. The CDR3 nucleotides read TGTGCCTGGAGTCCGGACAGCCCCCAAAACCCGTTCTTC.

The chain carries TRBV5-6 and TRBJ1-3, with 7 bases identical to TRBD1. The junction had 16 bases not matched to a gene; V was cut back by 4 bases and J by 3 bases. The CDR3 is made up of 18 amino acids. Germline V gives CDR1 SGHDT, CDR2 YYEEEE. CDR3 DNA sequence: TGTGCCAGCAGCGAGATGATCGGGACAGCAAGTTTTGGAAACACCATATATTTT. Translated: CASSEMIGTASFGNTIYF.

The chain uses TRBV4-2 and TRBJ2-7, with D maybe TRBD1 (5 bases). The CDR3 runs to 14 residues. CDR1 is LGHNA and CDR2 is YNFKEQ in the germline V gene. V was shortened by 1 base and J by 3 bases, with 10 bases between the two germline ends. The CDR3 DNA sequence: TGTGCCAGCAGCCAAGCGAGACAGAACTACGAGCAGTACTTC. Translating gives CASSQARQNYEQYF.

V and J are TRBV27 and TRBJ1-5, with a tentative D call TRBD1 (6 bases). This CDR3 region has 13 residues. The germline V gene encodes CDR1 MNHEY and CDR2 SMNVEV (reference sequence). V dropped 5 bases and J dropped 7 bases, with 12 bases sitting between them. The CDR3 DNA reads TGTGCCAGCAGTCCCGGGACAAAACAGCCCCAGCATTTT. Translated, it gives CASSPGTKQPQHF.

The chain carries TRBV7-2 and TRBJ2-1, with D possibly being TRBD2 (5 bases). The CDR3 sequence is 12 residues long. Trimming pared 0 bases from V and 10 bases from J, leaving 7 bases between. Germline CDR1 reads SGHTA; CDR2 reads FQGNSA. CDR3 bases: TGTGCCAGCAGCTTAGCAACGGGAGAGCAGTTCTTC. It yields the protein CASSLATGEQFF.

The rearrangement uses TRBV7-9 and TRBJ2-1; perhaps TRBD1 as D (5 bases). This CDR3 is 13 amino acids long. The V end lost 5 bases, the J end lost 4 bases, and 9 bases lay between the germline ends. Per germline, CDR1 SEHNR and CDR2 FQNEAQ (reference sequence). The CDR3 loop reads CASSIPGYNEQFF. CDR3 coding DNA: TGTGCCAGCAGCATCCCAGGGTACAATGAGCAGTTCTTC. Supplemented by reference TRBV7-9 and TRBJ2-1, the full variable domain reads DTGVSQNPRHKITKRGQNVTFRCDPISEHNRLYWYRQTLGQGPEFLTYFQNEAQLEKSRLLSDRFSAERPKGSFSTLEIQRTEQGDSAMYLCASSIPGYNEQFFGPGTRLTVL.

The chain has TRBV14 and TRBJ2-7, with 11 bases matching TRBD1. The CDR3 is 14 amino acids. In germline, CDR1 is SGHDN, CDR2 FVKESK. Trimming cost V 3 bases and J 6 bases; bases outside gene matches: 4. DNA for the CDR3: TGTGCCAGCAGCCACACCGGGACAGGGGGCGAGCAGTACTTC. It yields the protein CASSHTGTGGEQYF.

This clone showed up just once. The gene calls are TRBV9 and TRBJ1-1, with D tentatively TRBD1 (6 bases). CDR1 and CDR2 (germline): SGDLS, YYNGEE. V was shortened by 3 bases and J by 2 bases, with 14 bases between the two germline ends. The CDR3 sequence is 15 residues long. The CDR3 coding sequence is TGTGCCAGCAGCGATCTCCGGGACATAAACACTGAAGCTTTCTTT. This gives the protein CASSDLRDINTEAFF.

This clone was recorded a few times. The V and J genes are TRBV7-9 and TRBJ2-7; 10 bases match TRBD2. This CDR3 comprises 15 residues. J lost 0 bases, V lost 4 bases, and 3 bases had no gene match. Per germline, CDR1 SEHNR and CDR2 FQNEAQ (reference sequence). CDR3 sequence (DNA): TGTGCCAGCAGCTCAACTAGCGGGACCTCCTACGAGCAGTACTTC. This codes for CASSSTSGTSYEQYF. Full variable domain (rest looked up from reference TRBV7-9 and TRBJ2-7): DTGVSQNPRHKITKRGQNVTFRCDPISEHNRLYWYRQTLGQGPEFLTYFQNEAQLEKSRLLSDRFSAERPKGSFSTLEIQRTEQGDSAMYLCASSSTSGTSYEQYFGPGTRLTVT.

This clone was counted once. The chain has TRBV4-1 and TRBJ2-7; TRBD2 matches 13 bases. The CDR3 extends over 15 amino acids. CDR1 and CDR2 (germline): MGHRA, YSYEKL. The J segment lost 4 bases and the V segment lost 4 bases, leaving 4 bases of the junction unmatched. The CDR3, as DNA: TGCGCCAGCAGCCCAAGGACTAGCGGGAGTTACGAGCAGTACTTC. Its translation is CASSPRTSGSYEQYF.

In this sample, this clone turned up a few times. This rearrangement joins TRBV6-5 to TRBJ2-3, with 7 bases identical to TRBD2. The CDR3 has 16 residues. V was clipped by 0 bases and J by 4 bases; unmatched bases: 7. CDR1 and CDR2 (germline): MNHEY, SVGAGI. The CDR3 protein is CASSYSAGEGADTQYF. The CDR3 DNA reads TGTGCCAGCAGTTACTCGGCGGGGGAGGGCGCAGATACGCAGTATTTT.

V usage is TRBV4-1 and J usage is TRBJ2-1, with a weak D call TRBD2 (6 bases). The CDR3 spans 15 residues. The germline gives CDR1 MGHRA, CDR2 YSYEKL. Trimming cost V 0 bases and J 8 bases, with 14 bases left between them. CDR3 DNA sequence: TGCGCCAGCAGCCAAGAGGAACTAGCTAGGGATGAGCAGTTCTTC. Its translation is CASSQEELARDEQFF.

V and J are TRBV11-1 and TRBJ2-1; TRBD2 aligns across 10 bases. J was trimmed by 7 bases and V by 3 bases; bases with no gene match: 15. CDR3 size: 18 residues. CDR1 SGHAT and CDR2 FQDESV come from the germline V gene (reference sequence). CDR3 region: CASSFPGVAGGLENEQFF. The CDR3 nucleotides are TGTGCCAGCAGCTTCCCTGGGGTAGCGGGAGGCCTTGAGAATGAGCAGTTCTTC.

This CDR3 is CASSLVPGYYGYTF. CDR3 DNA: TGTGCCAGCAGCTTGGTGCCAGGTTACTATGGCTACACCTTC. The J gene is TRBJ1-2, the V gene TRBV5-6; D is unresolved. Trimming took 0 bases from V and 3 from J, leaving 9 bases between them. This CDR3 contains 14 residues. The germline V gene encodes CDR1 SGHDT and CDR2 YYEEEE.

The CDR3 spells CASSFGQGRWYEQYF. The DNA of the CDR3 is TGTGCCAGCAGTTTCGGACAGGGGAGGTGGTACGAGCAGTACTTC. The V and J genes are TRBV4-2 and TRBJ2-7; 9 bases fit TRBD1. CDR3 length: 15 residues. Germline-derived CDR1 and CDR2 are LGHNA and YNFKEQ. Trimming cost V 6 bases and J 4 bases; bases outside gene matches: 10.

The chain carries TRBV5-5 and TRBJ2-2; maybe TRBD2 (7 bases). Germline V gives CDR1 SGHKS, CDR2 YYEKEE (reference sequence). CDR3 length: 17 residues. Trimming pared 7 bases from V and 1 base from J, leaving 20 bases between. CDR3 in DNA: TGTGCCAGCGATCCACCAGGGGAGGGCTTGAACACCGGGGAGCTGTTTTTT. As protein: CASDPPGEGLNTGELFF.

CDR3 protein: CASSRGQAKNIQYF. DNA of the CDR3: TGTGCCAGCAGCCGAGGACAGGCCAAAAACATTCAGTACTTC. The chain combines TRBV2 with TRBJ2-4; a possible D gene is TRBD1 (6 bases). The CDR3 is 14 amino acids. The germline gives CDR1 SNHLY, CDR2 FYNNEI. V shed 6 bases and J shed 1 base, with 10 bases lying between them. Supplemented by reference TRBV2 and TRBJ2-4, the full variable domain reads EPEVTQTPSHQVTQMGQEVILRCVPISNHLYFYWYRQILGQKVEFLVSFYNNEISEKSEIFDDQFSVERPDGSNFTLKIRSTKLEDSAMYFCASSRGQAKNIQYFGAGTRLSVL.

This chain uses TRBV30 with TRBJ2-7, with TRBD2 matching 8 bases. This CDR3 has 14 residues. After removal of 4 bases from V and 3 bases from J, the junction contained 8 bases not matched to a gene. The germline gives CDR1 GTSNPN, CDR2 SVGIG (reference sequence). The CDR3 region has the DNA TGTGCCTGGAACGATGGGACTAGTGTCTACGAGCAGTACTTC. Translated, it gives CAWNDGTSVYEQYF.

V gene TRBV4-1 combines with J gene TRBJ1-4, with D possibly being TRBD1 (5 bases). CDR1 is MGHRA, CDR2 YSYEKL, per germline. The CDR3 has 15 residues. Trimming shortened V by 0 bases and J by 8 bases, and 13 bases separated the two germline ends. This chain's CDR3 is CASSQESGVREKLFF. Written as DNA, the CDR3 is TGCGCCAGCAGCCAAGAGTCGGGGGTTCGGGAAAAACTGTTTTTT.

The chain has TRBV7-8 and TRBJ2-4, with D possibly matching TRBD1 (6 bases). The germline V gene has CDR1 SGHVS and CDR2 FQNEAQ. The V and J ends lost 4 bases and 3 bases respectively, with 13 bases between them. The CDR3 length is 15 residues. CDR3 sequence (DNA): TGTGCCAGCAGCTCCACGGAAGGGGGCAAAAACATTCAGTACTTC. This sequence encodes CASSSTEGGKNIQYF.

The V and J genes are TRBV5-1 and TRBJ2-5; possible D gene TRBD2, 6 bases. This CDR3 has 17 residues. The V gene's germline CDR1 is SGHRS and CDR2 YFSETQ. V lost 2 bases and J 2 bases, leaving 19 bases between the germline ends. The DNA for the CDR3 is TGCGCCAGCAGCTTTGGACTCACAGTCCGGGAGCAAGAGACCCAGTACTTC. Translation: CASSFGLTVREQETQYF.

This CDR3 is CASSEHGLRNYEQYF. The CDR3 nucleotides read TGTGCCAGCAGTGAACATGGGCTACGCAACTACGAGCAGTACTTC. The V gene is TRBV2, the J gene TRBJ2-7; D call uncertain. Germline V lookup: CDR1 SNHLY, CDR2 FYNNEI. The CDR3 totals 15 residues. Trimming pared 2 bases from V and 3 bases from J, leaving 14 bases between. The entire variable domain, with the rest obtained from reference TRBV2 and TRBJ2-7, is as follows: EPEVTQTPSHQVTQMGQEVILRCVPISNHLYFYWYRQILGQKVEFLVSFYNNEISEKSEIFDDQFSVERPDGSNFTLKIRSTKLEDSAMYFCASSEHGLRNYEQYFGPGTRLTVT.

The J gene is TRBJ2-1, the V gene TRBV2; 14 bases are a match to TRBD2. Germline loops: CDR1 SNHLY, CDR2 FYNNEI. The CDR3 sequence is 17 residues long. V shed 5 bases, J shed 2 bases, and the junction held 5 bases outside the gene matches. The CDR3 bases are TGTGCCAGCAGTACCCGACTAGCGGGAGGGCCCTACAATGAGCAGTTCTTC. It encodes CASSTRLAGGPYNEQFF.

The V and J genes are TRBV7-6 and TRBJ2-4, with 8 bases aligning to TRBD1. The CDR3 loop spans 15 amino acids. Trimming removed 1 base from V and 6 bases from J; junction bases left unmatched: 5. Germline CDR1 is SGHVS and CDR2 is FNYEAQ. The CDR3 bases are TGTGCCAGCAGCTTAGGGAGGCAGGGGGCAAACATTCAGTACTTC. Translating it yields CASSLGRQGANIQYF.

The chain has TRBV9 and TRBJ2-7, with 8 bases that match TRBD2. The CDR3 extends over 14 amino acids. V shed 2 bases and J 3 bases; nucleotides not matched to a gene: 4. In germline, CDR1 is SGDLS, CDR2 YYNGEE. The CDR3 DNA is TGTGCCAGCAGCGTCGGGGGGGGCGACTACGAGCAGTACTTC. Translated: CASSVGGGDYEQYF.

The CDR3 loop is CASSARDYGYTF. As DNA, the CDR3 is TGTGCCAGCAGTGCACGGGACTATGGCTACACCTTC. The chain carries TRBV6-5 and TRBJ1-2, with D unclear. The V end lost 5 bases, the J end lost 3 bases, and 7 bases lay between the germline ends. Germline CDR1 MNHEY, CDR2 SVGAGI. The CDR3 length is 12 residues.

V and J are TRBV5-5 and TRBJ1-1, with D perhaps TRBD1 (6 bases). Germline V CDR1 and CDR2: SGHKS, YYEKEE (reference sequence). This CDR3 is built from 16 residues. V lost 3 bases to trimming and J lost 6 bases, with 21 bases between them. The CDR3 reads CASSSSPGAEGAEAFF. The DNA of the CDR3 is TGTGCCAGCAGCTCATCCCCAGGGGCAGAGGGGGCTGAAGCTTTCTTT.

The chain joins TRBV4-1 to TRBJ1-2; TRBD1 is a possible D gene (5 bases). The germline gives CDR1 MGHRA, CDR2 YSYEKL. V was shortened by 1 base and J by 3 bases, with 9 bases between the two germline ends. The CDR3 loop spans 14 amino acids. As DNA, the CDR3 is TGCGCCAGCAGCCAAGCCAGGGAAGACTATGGCTACACCTTC. Translation gives CASSQAREDYGYTF.